These 2 T cell receptor beta chains came from one sample sequenced in a study of cytomegalovirus exposure and HLA in healthy donors. Use of 60 Vbeta and 13 Jbeta primers characterized the PCR. The method was immunoSEQ multiplex PCR; TCRdb's version includes in-frame clones alone and lacks a portion of them. The repertoire holds 150,000 to 200,000 clones, with approximately 80% as singletons. The material sequenced was PBMCs. The receptors stem from a woman aged 50 to 65 in good health and CMV-seronegative.

The chain is built from TRBV6-1 and TRBJ2-7; 15 bases agree with TRBD2. This CDR3 comprises 18 residues. Germline CDR1 MNHNS, CDR2 SASEGT. Germline trimming cut 4 bases from V and 3 bases from J; bases unmatched to any gene: 10. CDR3 DNA sequence: TGTGCCAGCAGTGCCCGGACTAGCGGGAGGGCCTATAGCTACGAGCAGTACTTC. Its translation: CASSARTSGRAYSYEQYF.

V and J are TRBV19 and TRBJ2-7; D uncertain. Germline assignment: CDR1 LNHDA and CDR2 SQIVND (reference sequence). This CDR3 has 12 amino acids. V gave up 2 bases and J gave up 7 bases, with 9 bases separating them. CDR3 residues: CASSILGEEQYF. In DNA, the CDR3 is TGTGCCAGTAGTATACTAGGAGAAGAGCAGTACTTC.